What follows are 19 T cell receptor beta chains derived from one specimen sequenced in a study of cytotoxic CD8 clonotypes in ibrutinib-treated CLL. Profiled with immunoSEQ multiplex PCR; TCRdb holds only in-frame clones, not every one. The sample has around 130,000 clones, around 84% seen once. Sequences were derived from PBMCs, sampled after 24 months of ibrutinib treatment. These receptors were obtained from a human donor with chronic lymphocytic leukemia.

J is TRBJ2-7 and V is TRBV6-5; TRBD2 might be the D (5 bases). The V gene lost 2 bases and the J gene lost 4 bases, with 9 bases spanning the gap. CDR3 length: 13 residues. CDR1 is MNHEY, CDR2 SVGAGI, per germline. The CDR3 nucleotides are TGTGCCAGCAGTTACGGTCCGGGGTACGAGCAGTACTTC. The encoded protein is CASSYGPGYEQYF.

The genes are TRBV2 and TRBJ2-5; D is undetermined. CDR1 SNHLY and CDR2 FYNNEI come from the germline V gene. The V gene lost 4 bases and the J gene lost 5 bases, with 8 bases spanning the gap. This CDR3 spans 12 amino acids. CDR3 region: CASSGNRETQYF. The DNA for the CDR3 is TGTGCCAGCAGTGGAAACCGGGAGACCCAGTACTTC.

The rearrangement links TRBV11-3 to TRBJ2-2; 13 bases fit TRBD2. With V trimmed by 4 bases and J by 4 bases, 6 bases remained unmatched. CDR3 length equals 17 residues. Germline CDR1 reads SGHNT; CDR2 reads YENEEA. The CDR3: CASSSRTSGGPTGELFF. The CDR3, as DNA: TGTGCCAGCAGCTCCAGGACTAGCGGGGGCCCCACCGGGGAGCTGTTTTTT.

The V call is TRBV11-2, the J call TRBJ1-2; a weak D match, TRBD1 (5 bases). Trimming pared 2 bases from V and 6 bases from J, leaving 10 bases between. The CDR3 is 13 amino acids. CDR1 and CDR2 (germline): SGHAT, FQNNGV. For the CDR3, the DNA is TGTGCCAGCAGCTTACAGGGAGGGGATGGCTACACCTTC. This gives the protein CASSLQGGDGYTF.

J is TRBJ2-7 and V is TRBV7-9, with D possibly being TRBD2 (7 bases). The CDR3 loop spans 13 amino acids. The germline V gene encodes CDR1 SEHNR and CDR2 FQNEAQ (reference sequence). V was trimmed by 3 bases and J by 6 bases, leaving 12 bases between them. In nucleotides, the CDR3 is TGTGCCAGCAGCTTGGGGGGGCTTGGCGAGCAGTACTTC. Protein: CASSLGGLGEQYF.

The rearrangement joins TRBV9 to TRBJ2-4; either TRBD1 or TRBD2 may supply D (5 bases each). Germline CDR1 and CDR2: SGDLS and YYNGEE. The V end lost 0 bases, the J end lost 8 bases, and 12 bases lay between the germline ends. This CDR3 comprises 14 residues. The CDR3 sequence: CASSVGPGTDIQYF. In DNA, the CDR3 is TGTGCCAGCAGCGTAGGCCCCGGGACGGACATTCAGTACTTC. Based on the CDR3 plus reference TRBV9 and TRBJ2-4, the full variable domain is DSGVTQTPKHLITATGQRVTLRCSPRSGDLSVYWYQQSLDQGLQFLIQYYNGEERAKGNILERFSAQQFPDLHSELNLSSLELGDSALYFCASSVGPGTDIQYFGAGTRLSVL.

The gene calls are TRBV7-2 and TRBJ2-2; D gene unclear. This CDR3 has 14 amino acids. V was clipped by 5 bases and J by 6 bases, with 13 bases between them. Germline V gene sequence: CDR1 SGHTA, CDR2 FQGNSA. The DNA for the CDR3 is TGTGCCAGCAGCCTCACTCTAGGGCCCGGGGAGCTGTTTTTT. It is translated as CASSLTLGPGELFF.

This rearrangement joins TRBV4-1 to TRBJ1-5; D ambiguous. CDR1 is MGHRA, CDR2 YSYEKL, per germline. CDR3 length equals 14 residues. The V gene lost 3 bases and the J gene lost 4 bases, with 10 bases spanning the gap. The CDR3 loop reads CASSQYRRNQPQHF. CDR3 DNA: TGCGCCAGCAGCCAGTACCGTAGGAATCAGCCCCAGCATTTT.

This rearrangement joins TRBV28 to TRBJ1-4; D gene ambiguous. Germline assignment: CDR1 MDHEN and CDR2 SYDVKM. Trimming took 4 bases from V and 6 from J, leaving 15 bases between them. CDR3 size: 15 residues. CDR3 loop: CASSSTSWVDEKLFF. CDR3 nucleotides: TGTGCCAGCAGTTCGACCAGCTGGGTGGATGAAAAACTGTTTTTT.

The V call is TRBV2, the J call TRBJ2-7, with D possibly being TRBD1 (6 bases). The CDR3 runs 14 residues. In germline, CDR1 is SNHLY, CDR2 FYNNEI. Trimming removed 6 bases at V and 1 base at J, with 13 bases between. CDR3 nucleotides: TGTGCCAGCAGACAGGGTTCGGCATCCTACGAGCAGTACTTC. The encoded protein is CASRQGSASYEQYF.

This sequence joins TRBV7-6 and TRBJ1-5, with D perhaps TRBD1 (5 bases). The CDR3 sequence is 15 residues long. Germline lookup yields CDR1 SGHVS and CDR2 FNYEAQ. V was pared by 5 bases and J by 3 bases, with 14 bases between. The CDR3 sequence is CASSEGRQPNQPQHF. CDR3 DNA: TGTGCCAGCAGCGAGGGACGCCAACCCAATCAGCCCCAGCATTTT.

The genes are TRBV27 and TRBJ1-5, with TRBD1 as a possible D gene (5 bases). The ends were cut back, 5 bases at V and 2 bases at J, with 16 bases in the middle. This CDR3 has 16 amino acids. Germline assignment: CDR1 MNHEY and CDR2 SMNVEV (reference sequence). This CDR3 reads CASSVTGTLGNQPQHF. The CDR3 DNA sequence: TGTGCCAGCAGTGTCACCGGGACGTTGGGCAATCAGCCCCAGCATTTT.

This clone was counted once. The chain carries TRBV2 and TRBJ2-7, with D uncertain. The CDR3 is 16 residues long. V lost 7 bases to trimming and J lost 7 bases, with 26 bases between them. Germline V lookup: CDR1 SNHLY, CDR2 FYNNEI. The CDR3 DNA reads as TGTGCCAGCATTCGGTCCTACAAAGGGTCCCCCAGGGAGCAGTACTTC. It translates to CASIRSYKGSPREQYF. Supplemented by reference TRBV2 and TRBJ2-7, the full variable domain reads EPEVTQTPSHQVTQMGQEVILRCVPISNHLYFYWYRQILGQKVEFLVSFYNNEISEKSEIFDDQFSVERPDGSNFTLKIRSTKLEDSAMYFCASIRSYKGSPREQYFGPGTRLTVT.

J is TRBJ1-2 and V is TRBV25-1; no clear D. There are 16 residues in the CDR3. V dropped 4 bases and J dropped 2 bases, with 17 bases sitting between them. Germline CDR1 is MGHDK and CDR2 is SYGVNS. CDR3 protein: CASSGGGIVQNYGYTF. DNA of the CDR3: TGTGCCAGCAGTGGGGGAGGGATCGTCCAAAACTATGGCTACACCTTC.

V usage is TRBV15 and J usage is TRBJ2-1; 10 nucleotides match TRBD2. The V segment lost 5 bases and the J segment 3 bases; nucleotides outside the gene matches: 7. The CDR3 covers 16 residues. Germline lookup yields CDR1 LNHNV and CDR2 YYDKDF (reference sequence). The CDR3 coding sequence is TGTGCCACCAGCGCTTGGAGCGGGGGGGTCTACAATGAGCAGTTCTTC. Amino acids: CATSAWSGGVYNEQFF.

The V and J genes are TRBV7-9 and TRBJ2-7, with no clear D. The germline V and J ends were trimmed by 5 bases and 6 bases, with 20 bases remaining between them. The length of the CDR3 is 15 residues. Germline values: CDR1 SEHNR, CDR2 FQNEAQ (reference sequence). The CDR3 is CASSRRDPRAGEQYF. The CDR3 coding sequence is TGTGCCAGCAGCCGAAGAGATCCCCGGGCTGGCGAGCAGTACTTC.

The table lists this clone with a few counts. V and J are TRBV6-1 and TRBJ2-3; 10 nucleotides line up with TRBD2. From germline, CDR1 is MNHNS and CDR2 SASEGT. The V and J ends lost 3 bases and 6 bases, in that order; junction bases with no gene match: 12. The CDR3 length is 17 residues. In nucleotides, the CDR3 is TGTGCCAGCAGTGATGGGGTAGCGGGGGGCCATATCGATACGCAGTATTTT. Translation: CASSDGVAGGHIDTQYF.

The chain has TRBV2 and TRBJ1-4, with D possibly being TRBD1 (6 bases). The germline V gene encodes CDR1 SNHLY and CDR2 FYNNEI. The CDR3 is made up of 16 amino acids. Between the trimmed V and J ends, which lost 0 bases and 5 bases, there was a span of 13 bases. The CDR3 loop reads CASSEAVTGLNEKLFF. CDR3 in DNA: TGTGCCAGCAGTGAAGCGGTAACAGGGTTAAATGAAAAACTGTTTTTT.

This rearrangement joins TRBV27 to TRBJ2-3, with 7 bases matching TRBD1. The V segment lost 5 bases and the J segment 5 bases; nucleotides outside the gene matches: 10. The germline gives CDR1 MNHEY, CDR2 SMNVEV (reference sequence). CDR3 size: 15 residues. The CDR3 nucleotides read TGTGCCAGCAGTAAGGGGGCAGGAGGCGTAGATACGCAGTATTTT. It codes for CASSKGAGGVDTQYF.